What follows describes a single T cell receptor beta chain. Its antigen remains unidentified. V lost 5 bases to trimming and J lost 4 bases; unmatched junction nucleotides: 11. This CDR3 spans 18 amino acids. Germline V gene lookup returns CDR1 SGHAT and CDR2 FQDESV (reference sequence). The record originates from a study of identical twins. The study's findings and limits: Zero-insertion analyses might be partly confounded by invariant T cells like MAIT and iNKT.

TCRdb re-derived calls from the 5' RACE reads in MiXCR, one entry per CDR3 protein. Seen here are under 900,000 distinct CDR3 sequences, about 18% observed once, and the top ten hold around 13%. This same sample was also part of a study on T cells expressing NK-cell markers.

This clonotype was sampled from a woman between 18 and 29 years old in good health. Sequencing input: PBMCs. The chain combines TRBV11-1 with TRBJ2-2; 12 nucleotides agree with TRBD2. The DNA of the CDR3 is TGTGCCAGCAGCCCGACAGGGACTAGCGGGCCGTTCACCGGGGAGCTGTTTTTT. As protein: CASSPTGTSGPFTGELFF.